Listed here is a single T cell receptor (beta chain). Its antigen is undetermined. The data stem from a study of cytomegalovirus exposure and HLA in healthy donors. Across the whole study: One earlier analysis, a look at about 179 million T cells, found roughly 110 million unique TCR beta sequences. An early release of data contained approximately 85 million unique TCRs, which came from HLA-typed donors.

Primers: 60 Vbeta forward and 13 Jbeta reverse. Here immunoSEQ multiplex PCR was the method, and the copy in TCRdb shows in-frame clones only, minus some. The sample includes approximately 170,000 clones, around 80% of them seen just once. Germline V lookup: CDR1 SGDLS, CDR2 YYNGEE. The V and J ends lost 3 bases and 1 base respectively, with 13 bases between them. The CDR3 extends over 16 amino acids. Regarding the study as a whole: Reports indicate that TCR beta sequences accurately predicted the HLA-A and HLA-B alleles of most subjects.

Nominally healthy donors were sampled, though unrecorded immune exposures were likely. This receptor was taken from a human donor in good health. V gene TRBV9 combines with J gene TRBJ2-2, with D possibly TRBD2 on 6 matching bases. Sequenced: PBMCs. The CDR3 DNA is TGTGCCAGCAGCGCCTATAGCGGTGAGAACACCGGGGAGCTGTTTTTT. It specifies CASSAYSGENTGELFF.